The rows below give T cell receptor beta chains drawn from one sample of a study of blood T cell repertoires in COVID-19. The method was immunoSEQ multiplex PCR; TCRdb's version includes in-frame clones alone and lacks a portion of them. Among approximately 210,000 clones listed, about 90% were seen once. Sequencing was done on a sample of peripheral blood. These receptors were taken from a man aged 40-50 years with active or convalescent COVID-19. Both conserved end residues are part of each CDR3. Each record gives: J gene, V gene, CDR3 length, CDR3 protein.

TRBJ2-7	TRBV5-6	14	CASSRRRAGGEQYF
TRBJ2-5	TRBV6-5	15	CASSRWTGTQETQYF
TRBJ1-4	TRBV28	14	CASNAVTGSQKLFF
TRBJ1-2	TRBV30	15	CAWAGIDRGVNGYTF
TRBJ2-7	TRBV10-3	15	CAISESGGGIDEQYF
TRBJ1-1	TRBV11-3	13	CASSRGTGTEAFF
TRBJ1-2	TRBV19	14	CASSTLDSLYGYTF
TRBJ1-2	TRBV5-4	17	CASSRPGTGFDNYGYTF
TRBJ2-6	TRBV4-1	16	CASSQVLGPGANVLTF
TRBJ2-5	TRBV3-1/TRBV3-2	16	CASSRRRGGYQETQYF
TRBJ2-7	TRBV11-2	15	CASSSSTVSSYEQYF
TRBJ2-2	TRBV5-1	17	CASSPDGTSGSTGELFF
TRBJ1-2	TRBV30	13	CAWSEDRGYGYTF
TRBJ2-7	TRBV12-3/TRBV12-4	13	CASSRGQPYEQYF
TRBJ1-3	TRBV4-1	17	CASSQAFGRVAGNTIYF
TRBJ1-5	TRBV28	17	CASSFDEGGEFGQPQHF
TRBJ1-4	TRBV7-9	13	CAIRRGIGEKLFF
TRBJ2-1	TRBV29-1	14	CSVAGTSGTNEQFF
TRBJ2-5	TRBV5-1	14	CASSLQGIGETQYF
TRBJ2-7	TRBV28	13	CASSPRQNYEQYF
TRBJ2-3	TRBV7-3	19	CASSLYGRLAGGITDTQYF
TRBJ2-1	TRBV4-1	18	CASSQVPPGTLIYNEQFF
TRBJ2-3	TRBV15	14	CATSRGTGTDTQYF
TRBJ2-4	TRBV19	16	CASSLTGPLAKNIQYF
TRBJ2-3	TRBV27	16	CASSPQREGRSDTQYF
TRBJ2-1	TRBV29-1	14	CSVQPGQSPQEQFF
TRBJ1-5	TRBV2	20	CASSDTEQGTSIYSNQPQHF
TRBJ1-2	TRBV5-1	17	CASSPDPTGVYTYGYTF
TRBJ2-3	TRBV13	15	CASSLVGEGTDTQYF
TRBJ2-7	TRBV7-9	15	CASSSNRQGVFLQYF
TRBJ2-7	TRBV6-2/TRBV6-3	17	CASSHARTGAHSYEQYF
TRBJ1-1	TRBV5-1	13	CASSLDAGTEAFF
TRBJ1-5	TRBV19	13	CASSDSRDQPQHF
TRBJ1-4	TRBV11-2	17	CASSLVGQGGTNEKLFF
TRBJ2-4	TRBV10-1	13	CASSPSGVNIQYF
TRBJ1-4	TRBV30	15	CAWTPPGATNEKLFF
TRBJ2-7	TRBV11-3	13	CASSLDTNYEQYF
TRBJ1-1	TRBV5-6	16	CASSSYSRLRYTEAFF
TRBJ1-3	TRBV19	14	CASSIIDSGNTIYF